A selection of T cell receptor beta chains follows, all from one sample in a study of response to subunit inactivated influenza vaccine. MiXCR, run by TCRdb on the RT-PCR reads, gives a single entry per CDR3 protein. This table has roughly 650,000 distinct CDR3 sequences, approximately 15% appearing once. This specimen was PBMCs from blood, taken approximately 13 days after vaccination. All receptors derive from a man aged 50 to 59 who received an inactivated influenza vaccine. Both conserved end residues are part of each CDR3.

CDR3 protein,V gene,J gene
CATSRGFGTGFEQYF,TRBV15,TRBJ2-7
CASSLEAFTSTDTQYF,TRBV5-1,TRBJ2-3
CASSPTGNQPQHF,TRBV18,TRBJ1-5
CASSLAGTGGASYGYTF,TRBV7-2,TRBJ1-2
CASSQVGPGSPDTQYF,TRBV4-3,TRBJ2-3
CASLPGLADPSLRGGEQYF,TRBV28,TRBJ2-7
CSAESSSESSYEQYF,TRBV20-1,TRBJ2-7
CSARTGRETQYF,TRBV20-1,TRBJ2-5
CASSLGLGGGEETQYF,TRBV5-8,TRBJ2-5
CASSLDRALAYNEQFF,TRBV12-3/TRBV12-4,TRBJ2-1
CASTGTPYEQYF,TRBV6-1,TRBJ2-7
CASSVVVRETQYF,TRBV2,TRBJ2-5
CASSLEPSGGNTGELFF,TRBV7-6,TRBJ2-2
CSARDLLAGDYNEQFF,TRBV20-1,TRBJ2-1
CASSLGQALFGYTF,TRBV12-3/TRBV12-4,TRBJ1-2
CSVAPGTGFYEQYF,TRBV29-1,TRBJ2-7
CASSQDLRGGELFF,TRBV4-2,TRBJ2-2
CASSPLLGLSNQPQHF,TRBV27,TRBJ1-5
CASSLGVTSGRATDTQYF,TRBV27,TRBJ2-3
CASSYAISGNTIYF,TRBV6-5,TRBJ1-3
CSARDYRTDTQYF,TRBV20-1,TRBJ2-3
CAISESDGTSGTQYF,TRBV10-3,TRBJ2-7
CSARPGTRYPFF,TRBV20-1,TRBJ2-1
CASSQSNPAYEQYF,TRBV4-1,TRBJ2-7
CASSAAGGLQETQYF,TRBV12-3/TRBV12-4,TRBJ2-5
CSVVVFGTEPFSSYEQYF,TRBV29-1,TRBJ2-7
CASSLWDSGSRAEAFF,TRBV7-8,TRBJ1-1
CASRSTTDSYEQYF,TRBV12-3/TRBV12-4,TRBJ2-7
CASSPANTEAFF,TRBV18,TRBJ1-1
CASSVGPSGSFHEQYF,TRBV9,TRBJ2-7
CASCQEASFTYEQYF,TRBV3-1,TRBJ2-7
CASIGGDGYGYTF,TRBV28,TRBJ1-2
CSARRGRGQGYNEQFF,TRBV20-1,TRBJ2-1
CASSEGRSHANTGELFF,TRBV5-1,TRBJ2-2
CASSHGDTNNEQFF,TRBV6-5,TRBJ2-1
CATSRIAGGTYEQYF,TRBV15,TRBJ2-7
CSASGGRGYGYTF,TRBV20-1,TRBJ1-2